Sequencing of this T cell receptor (beta chain) was carried out in a study of blood T cell repertoires in COVID-19. Germline-derived CDR1 and CDR2 are LNHDA and SQIVND (reference sequence). V was pared by 3 bases and J by 7 bases, with 7 bases between. The CDR3 runs 12 residues. Clones were sequenced by immunoSEQ multiplex PCR, and TCRdb holds only the in-frame ones, with some missing. The sample lists a few hundred thousand clones, over 75% occurring once. The origin of this receptor is a woman younger than 30 in a cohort exposed to, infected with or recovered from COVID-19 (not recorded which). The sample was PBMCs or T cells enriched from blood (not recorded which). This chain connects TRBV19 to TRBJ1-5; D is possibly TRBD1 (5 bases). The DNA of the CDR3 is TGTGCCAGTAGTATCAGGGAACAGCCCCAGCATTTT. It codes for CASSIREQPQHF. Full variable domain (rest looked up from reference TRBV19 and TRBJ1-5): DGGITQSPKYLFRKEGQNVTLSCEQNLNHDAMYWYRQDPGQGLRLIYYSQIVNDFQKGDIAEGYSVSREKKESFPLTVTSAQKNPTAFYLCASSIREQPQHFGDGTRLSIL.